These 30 T cell receptor beta chains were all obtained from the same sample, sequenced in a study of breast tumors, draining lymph nodes, adjacent tissues. In TCRdb, the multiplex PCR reads were re-called with MiXCR into one record per CDR3 protein. The table lists about 120,000 distinct CDR3 sequences, approximately 20% of them singletons, with roughly 3.6% in the top ten. The lymph nodes were axillary draining lymph nodes from breast cancer patients. The sample consisted of axillary lymph node tissue. The receptor set was obtained from a female donor with breast cancer. Some clones in this sample may be carry-over from other donors' samples.

There are a few counts of this clonotype. The chain uses TRBV19 and TRBJ2-5, with D tentatively TRBD1 or TRBD2 (5 bases each). The CDR3 consists of 16 residues. V lost 5 bases and J lost 2, with 18 bases in between. Germline assignment: CDR1 LNHDA and CDR2 SQIVND (reference sequence). The CDR3 DNA reads TGTGCCAGTAGTGCGCCGGGGCATAGGCCGCAAGAGACCCAGTACTTC. It yields the protein CASSAPGHRPQETQYF.

This clonotype was recorded at least ten times. The CDR3 DNA is TGTGCCAGCAGCTTAGAGACTTCGAACAAGGAGCTGTTTTTT. Translated, it gives CASSLETSNKELFF. This rearrangement joins TRBV11-3 to TRBJ2-2, with D unresolved. The V gene lost 0 bases and the J gene lost 10 bases, with 12 bases spanning the gap. Germline values: CDR1 SGHNT, CDR2 YENEEA. The CDR3 runs 14 residues.

This clonotype has only a few counts. The rearrangement joins TRBV5-5 to TRBJ2-4; D is possibly TRBD1 or TRBD2 (6 bases each). Germline V gives CDR1 SGHKS, CDR2 YYEKEE (reference sequence). V lost 0 bases and J lost 0, with 16 bases in between. The CDR3 totals 18 residues. The CDR3 reads CASSLAGGDRLAKNIQYF. CDR3 bases: TGTGCCAGCAGCTTGGCCGGGGGCGATAGATTAGCCAAAAACATTCAGTACTTC. Looking up the rest from reference TRBV5-5 and TRBJ2-4 gives the full variable domain: DAGVTQSPTHLIKTRGQQVTLRCSPISGHKSVSWYQQVLGQGPQFIFQYYEKEERGRGNFPDRFSARQFPNYSSELNVNALLLGDSALYLCASSLAGGDRLAKNIQYFGAGTRLSVL.

This clonotype was detected ten times or more. V usage is TRBV24-1 and J usage is TRBJ2-3; 9 bases match TRBD2. With V trimmed by 12 bases and J by 9 bases, 15 bases remained unmatched. The germline V gene has CDR1 KGHDR and CDR2 SFDVKD. This CDR3 spans 14 amino acids. This CDR3 is CASGGAGGSGTQYF. The CDR3 DNA reads as TGTGCCTCGGGGGGGGCGGGGGGGTCGGGCACGCAGTATTTT.

The table lists this clonotype with many counts. J is TRBJ1-6 and V is TRBV11-1, with D possibly matching TRBD1 (5 bases). The V gene lost 3 bases and the J gene lost 7 bases, with 10 bases spanning the gap. CDR3 length: 14 residues. From germline, CDR1 is SGHAT and CDR2 FQDESV (reference sequence). The CDR3 DNA follows: TGTGCCAGCAGCTTCGGGGGAAAGAATTCACCCCTCCACTTT. Amino acid sequence: CASSFGGKNSPLHF.

This clonotype was recorded many times. The chain recombines TRBV20-1 with TRBJ2-2, with D possibly being TRBD2 (5 bases). This CDR3 comprises 15 residues. V was trimmed by 4 bases and J by 6 bases, leaving 18 bases between them. The V gene's germline CDR1 is DFQATT and CDR2 SNEGSKA (reference sequence). In nucleotides, the CDR3 is TGCAGTGCTAACCGCGGGCTAGGGATCGCCGGGGAGCTGTTTTTT. Encoded protein: CSANRGLGIAGELFF.

V and J are TRBV30 and TRBJ2-5, with TRBD2 matching over 8 bases. The CDR3 is made up of 14 amino acids. Germline V gene data show CDR1 as GTSNPN and CDR2 as SVGIG (reference sequence). J gave up 4 bases and V 0 bases, and 4 bases lay outside the gene matches. CDR3 nucleotide sequence: TGTGCCTGGAGTGTGATAGCGGGAAGAGAGACCCAGTACTTC. This gives the protein CAWSVIAGRETQYF.

Many counts were recorded for this clonotype. The CDR3 sequence is CASSRTSDHNEQFF. The CDR3 DNA reads as TGCGCCAGCAGCCGGACTAGCGACCACAATGAGCAGTTCTTC. The rearrangement joins TRBV5-1 to TRBJ2-1; 9 positions agree with TRBD2. The CDR3 has 14 amino acids. V gave up 4 bases and J gave up 5 bases; unmatched junction bases: 4. Germline values: CDR1 SGHRS, CDR2 YFSETQ.

This clonotype was observed many times. The chain uses TRBV20-1 and TRBJ2-5; weak D call: TRBD2 (6 bases). Germline CDR1 reads DFQATT; CDR2 reads SNEGSKA (reference sequence). The CDR3 is made up of 15 amino acids. Trimming shortened V by 0 bases and J by 0 bases, and 11 bases separated the two germline ends. CDR3 in DNA: TGCAGTGCTAGAGACCTTCGACTAGACCAAGAGACCCAGTACTTC. This codes for CSARDLRLDQETQYF.

This clonotype was seen only a few times. The chain links TRBV7-3 to TRBJ2-3; 7 nucleotides agree with TRBD1. Germline V lookup: CDR1 SGHTA, CDR2 FQGTGA. The CDR3 totals 15 residues. The V and J ends lost 2 bases and 2 bases, in that order; junction bases with no gene match: 4. CDR3: CASSLLGQTTDTQYF. In DNA form, the CDR3 reads TGTGCCAGCAGCTTATTGGGACAGACCACAGATACGCAGTATTTT.

This clonotype was observed many times. The chain is built from TRBV20-1 and TRBJ1-4; no definite D call. Per the germline V gene, CDR1 is DFQATT and CDR2 is SNEGSKA (reference sequence). This CDR3 is 14 amino acids long. With 1 base removed from V and 0 bases from J, the gap between germline ends came to 6 bases. This CDR3 reads CSARGPTTNEKLFF. The CDR3 DNA is TGCAGTGCTAGAGGCCCTACAACTAATGAAAAACTGTTTTTT.

This clonotype was recorded at least ten times. The chain carries TRBV20-1 and TRBJ2-7, with D perhaps TRBD2 (6 bases). CDR1 and CDR2 from the germline V gene are DFQATT and SNEGSKA (reference sequence). Trimming took off 5 bases at V and 3 bases at J, with 8 bases between the two ends. The CDR3 spans 11 residues. As DNA, the CDR3 is TGCAGTGCTGAGGGAGGCTACGAGCAGTACTTC. Translated: CSAEGGYEQYF.

Points on this clonotype: This sequence may be a read error, since a much larger clone differs from it by one base. The CDR3 bases are TGTGCCGGCAGCCGTGCGGGCTCAGGGGGTGGGCAGTATTTT. Its protein product is CAGSRAGSGGGQYF. The chain carries TRBV11-3 and TRBJ2-3; 7 nucleotides match TRBD1. Germline V gene sequence: CDR1 SGHNT, CDR2 YENEEA. This CDR3 has 14 amino acids.

There are many counts of this clonotype. The rearrangement joins TRBV29-1 to TRBJ2-1, with 8 bases matching TRBD1. The CDR3 runs to 14 residues. With 0 bases clipped from V and 8 bases from J, the junction kept 6 bases outside the gene matches. The germline V gene has CDR1 SQVTM and CDR2 ANQGSEA. The CDR3 here is CSVEDLTGGYEQFF. The CDR3 DNA is TGCAGCGTTGAAGATCTCACAGGGGGATATGAGCAGTTCTTC.

This clonotype was seen ten or more times. The chain joins TRBV6-2 or TRBV6-3 to TRBJ1-2; D is unresolved. V lost 2 bases and J 6 bases, leaving 4 bases between the germline ends. The CDR3 contains 11 residues. The germline gives CDR1 MNHEY, CDR2 SVGEGT. CDR3 nucleotide sequence: TGTGCCAGCAGTTACGGGAATGGCTACACCTTC. Its protein is CASSYGNGYTF.

This clonotype was recorded many times. V gene TRBV20-1 combines with J gene TRBJ2-5; TRBD2 matches 11 bases. The junction had 5 bases not matched to a gene; V was cut back by 0 bases and J by 5 bases. Germline V lookup: CDR1 DFQATT, CDR2 SNEGSKA (reference sequence). There are 15 residues in the CDR3. CDR3 sequence: CSARDPSGRSETQYF. DNA for the CDR3: TGCAGTGCTAGAGATCCTAGCGGGAGGAGCGAGACCCAGTACTTC.

Points on this clonotype: This could be a read error, since a much larger clone is one nucleotide away. The conserved final phenylalanine or tryptophan is absent from the CDR3, which likely points to a read error. The rearrangement links TRBV18 to TRBJ1-5; TRBD1 agrees at 8 bases. Germline loops: CDR1 KGHSH, CDR2 LQKENI. The CDR3 has 15 residues. With V trimmed by 4 bases and J by 2 bases, 4 bases remained unmatched. In DNA, the CDR3 is TGTGCCAGCTCACAGGGGACAGGCCGCAATCAGCCCCAGCATTCT. Its protein is CASSQGTGRNQPQHS.

For this clonotype: This may stem from a read error, because a much larger clone lies one nucleotide away. V gene TRBV30 combines with J gene TRBJ1-2; 7 nucleotides agree with TRBD1. CDR3 length equals 15 residues. Per the germline V gene, CDR1 is GTSNPN and CDR2 is SVGIG (reference sequence). Trimming removed 5 bases from V and 5 bases from J; junction bases left unmatched: 14. The chain's CDR3 is CAWGGIGRGWYGYTF. In DNA, the CDR3 is TGTGCCTGGGGCGGTATAGGCAGGGGGTGGTATGGCTACACCTTC. The variable domain in full, with the rest retrieved from reference TRBV30 and TRBJ1-2, is SQTIHQWPATLVQPVGSPLSLECTVEGTSNPNLYWYRQAAGRGLQLLFYSVGIGQISSEVPQNLSASRPQDRQFILSSKKLLLSDSGFYLCAWGGIGRGWYGYTFGSGTRLTVV.

This clonotype was observed many times. The chain joins TRBV3-1 to TRBJ2-5; D is perhaps TRBD2 (5 bases). The V end lost 3 bases, the J end lost 12 bases, and 11 bases lay between the germline ends. The CDR3 consists of 11 residues. CDR1 and CDR2 (germline): LGHDT, YNNKEL (reference sequence). In DNA, the CDR3 is TGTGCCAGCAGCCAGGGGAGAAAGGAGTACTTC. Its protein product is CASSQGRKEYF.

This clonotype was picked up many times. This sequence joins TRBV7-8 and TRBJ2-7, with TRBD2 matching 8 bases. V lost 2 bases to trimming and J lost 6 bases; unmatched junction nucleotides: 6. The CDR3 covers 14 residues. Germline CDR1 and CDR2: SGHVS and FQNEAQ. The DNA for the CDR3 is TGTGCCAGCAGCTTAAATCCGGGGGGGGGCGAGCAGTACTTC. The encoded protein is CASSLNPGGGEQYF.

This clonotype showed up many times. The chain recombines TRBV7-2 with TRBJ1-5; D remains unclear. The CDR3 has 12 amino acids. Germline V CDR1 and CDR2: SGHTA, FQGNSA. V lost 3 bases and J 5 bases, leaving 5 bases between the germline ends. The chain's CDR3 is CASSLTYQPQHF. DNA for the CDR3: TGTGCCAGCAGCTTGACCTATCAGCCCCAGCATTTT.

The genes are TRBV10-3 and TRBJ1-2, with 9 nucleotides matching TRBD1. This CDR3 has 14 amino acids. Trimming took 5 bases from V and 8 from J; bases not matched to a gene: 9. CDR1 ENHRY and CDR2 SYGVKD come from the germline V gene. CDR3 residues: CAISSTGGSEGYTF. In nucleotides, the CDR3 is TGTGCCATCAGTTCGACAGGGGGATCGGAGGGCTACACCTTC.

The chain is built from TRBV20-1 and TRBJ2-5; D remains unclear. V gave up 3 bases and J gave up 5 bases, with 13 bases separating them. The CDR3 is made up of 13 amino acids. Germline assignment: CDR1 DFQATT and CDR2 SNEGSKA (reference sequence). CDR3 coding DNA: TGCAGTGCTAGTTTGCAGACCCTCGAGACCCAGTACTTC. As protein: CSASLQTLETQYF.

A word on this clonotype: This could be a read error, since a much larger clone is one nucleotide away. The rearrangement uses TRBV4-1 and TRBJ2-5, with D uncertain. The CDR3 totals 15 residues. The germline V gene has CDR1 MGHRA and CDR2 YSYEKL. The CDR3 protein is CSSSQDLALRETQYF. In DNA, the CDR3 is TGCTCCAGCAGCCAAGATCTTGCCCTCAGGGAGACCCAGTACTTC.

This clonotype was picked up many times. V is TRBV9 and J is TRBJ2-5; no reliable D call. The germline CDR1 and CDR2 sequences are SGDLS and YYNGEE. Trimming stripped 4 bases from V and 5 bases from J, with 6 bases between. This CDR3 has 11 residues. Here the CDR3 DNA reads TGTGCCAGCAGCATCGGGGAGACCCAGTACTTC. This gives the protein CASSIGETQYF. Full variable domain (remainder filled in from reference TRBV9 and TRBJ2-5): DSGVTQTPKHLITATGQRVTLRCSPRSGDLSVYWYQQSLDQGLQFLIQYYNGEERAKGNILERFSAQQFPDLHSELNLSSLELGDSALYFCASSIGETQYFGPGTRLLVL.

At least ten counts were recorded for this clonotype. The chain carries TRBV20-1 and TRBJ1-6; D uncertain. From germline, CDR1 is DFQATT and CDR2 SNEGSKA (reference sequence). Trimming shortened V by 6 bases and J by 14 bases, and 17 bases separated the two germline ends. The CDR3 contains 12 residues. As DNA, the CDR3 is TGCAGTGCCTCGGCAGGCCGTATGGCCCTCCACTTT. It specifies CSASAGRMALHF.

With respect to this clonotype: A much more abundant neighbour one base away suggests this may be a read error. The V call is TRBV9, the J call TRBJ2-1; 8 positions match TRBD1. Trimming removed 4 bases from V and 8 bases from J; junction bases left unmatched: 8. The germline gives CDR1 SGDLS, CDR2 YYNGEE. This CDR3 is built from 14 residues. In nucleotides, the CDR3 is TGTGCCAGCAGCAGGAAAACAGGGGGTCATGAGCAGTTCTTC. Translation gives CASSRKTGGHEQFF. Full variable domain (outside the CDR3, taken from reference TRBV9 and TRBJ2-1): DSGVTQTPKHLITATGQRVTLRCSPRSGDLSVYWYQQSLDQGLQFLIQYYNGEERAKGNILERFSAQQFPDLHSELNLSSLELGDSALYFCASSRKTGGHEQFFGPGTRLTVL.

This clonotype is labeled as medium-sized. The chain couples TRBV2 to TRBJ2-7; D not certain. V dropped 5 bases and J dropped 5 bases, with 10 bases sitting between them. The CDR3 runs to 12 residues. Germline V gene sequence: CDR1 SNHLY, CDR2 FYNNEI. The CDR3 bases are TGTGCCAGCAGTTCTGGGGTAGACGAGCAGTACTTC. Translating gives CASSSGVDEQYF. The full variable domain, rest sourced from reference TRBV2 and TRBJ2-7, is EPEVTQTPSHQVTQMGQEVILRCVPISNHLYFYWYRQILGQKVEFLVSFYNNEISEKSEIFDDQFSVERPDGSNFTLKIRSTKLEDSAMYFCASSSGVDEQYFGPGTRLTVT.

This clonotype was detected ten times or more. The V and J genes are TRBV5-1 and TRBJ2-2, with D possibly TRBD1 on 6 matching bases. The CDR3 totals 17 residues. CDR1 is SGHRS, CDR2 YFSETQ, per germline. Trimming cost V 2 bases and J 7 bases, with 21 bases left between them. This CDR3 is CASSFTQGQKGDGELFF. The CDR3 DNA sequence: TGCGCCAGCAGCTTTACGCAAGGACAGAAAGGTGACGGGGAGCTGTTTTTT.

This clonotype came up many times. The chain is built from TRBV19 and TRBJ2-6; D not certain. The germline V gene has CDR1 LNHDA and CDR2 SQIVND (reference sequence). The CDR3 has 15 residues. V was trimmed by 3 bases and J by 1 base, leaving 7 bases between them. DNA for the CDR3: TGTGCCAGTAGTATCCTGACGTCTGGGGCCAACGTCCTGACTTTC. As protein: CASSILTSGANVLTF. The whole variable domain, filled in from reference TRBV19 and TRBJ2-6, reads DGGITQSPKYLFRKEGQNVTLSCEQNLNHDAMYWYRQDPGQGLRLIYYSQIVNDFQKGDIAEGYSVSREKKESFPLTVTSAQKNPTAFYLCASSILTSGANVLTFGAGSRLTVL.